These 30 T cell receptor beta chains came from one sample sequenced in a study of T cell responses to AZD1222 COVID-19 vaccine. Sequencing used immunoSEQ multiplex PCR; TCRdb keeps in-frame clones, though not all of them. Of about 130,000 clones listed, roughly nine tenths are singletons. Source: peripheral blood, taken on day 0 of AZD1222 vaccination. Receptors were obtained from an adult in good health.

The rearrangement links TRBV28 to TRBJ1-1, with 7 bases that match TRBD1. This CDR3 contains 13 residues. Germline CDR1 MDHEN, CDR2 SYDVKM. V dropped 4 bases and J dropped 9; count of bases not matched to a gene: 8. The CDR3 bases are TGTGCCAGCAGTTCCGGGACAGAATACAAAGCTTTCTTT. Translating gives CASSSGTEYKAFF. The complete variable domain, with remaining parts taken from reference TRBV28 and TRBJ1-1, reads DVKVTQSSRYLVKRTGEKVFLECVQDMDHENMFWYRQDPGLGLRLIYFSYDVKMKEKGDIPEGYSVSREKKERFSLILESASTNQTSMYLCASSSGTEYKAFFGQGTRLTVV.

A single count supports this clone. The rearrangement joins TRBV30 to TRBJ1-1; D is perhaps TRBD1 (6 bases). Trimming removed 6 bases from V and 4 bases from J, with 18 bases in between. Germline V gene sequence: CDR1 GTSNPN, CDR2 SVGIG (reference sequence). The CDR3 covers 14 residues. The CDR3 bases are TGTGCCTGTGGGGGGCAGGGGTGGGTCACTGAAGCTTTCTTT. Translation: CACGGQGWVTEAFF.

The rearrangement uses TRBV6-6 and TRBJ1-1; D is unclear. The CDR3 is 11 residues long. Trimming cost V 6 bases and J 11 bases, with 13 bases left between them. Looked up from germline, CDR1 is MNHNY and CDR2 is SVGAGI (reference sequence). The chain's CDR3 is CASRSVIHAFF. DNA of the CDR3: TGTGCCAGCAGGAGCGTCATACACGCTTTCTTT.

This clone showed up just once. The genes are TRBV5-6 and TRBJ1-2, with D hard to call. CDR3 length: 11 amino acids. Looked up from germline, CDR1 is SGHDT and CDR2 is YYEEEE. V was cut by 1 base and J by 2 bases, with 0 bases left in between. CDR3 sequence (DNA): TGTGCCAGCAGCTTGAACTATGGCTACACCTTC. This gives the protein CASSLNYGYTF.

The CDR3 coding sequence is TGTGCCAGCTCCCGAAACCGGGAGTTTGGGACTGAAGCTTTCTTT. This codes for CASSRNREFGTEAFF. The chain employs TRBV18 and TRBJ1-1; D is unclear. This CDR3 is 15 amino acids long. V lost 6 bases, J lost 5 bases, and 19 bases lay in between. The germline V gene has CDR1 KGHSH and CDR2 LQKENI.

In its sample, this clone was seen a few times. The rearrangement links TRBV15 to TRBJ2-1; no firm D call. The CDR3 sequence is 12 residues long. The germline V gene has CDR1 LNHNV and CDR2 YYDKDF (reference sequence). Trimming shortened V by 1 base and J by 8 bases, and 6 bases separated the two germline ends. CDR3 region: CATSRVGDEQFF. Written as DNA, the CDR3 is TGTGCCACCAGCAGAGTTGGGGATGAGCAGTTCTTC.

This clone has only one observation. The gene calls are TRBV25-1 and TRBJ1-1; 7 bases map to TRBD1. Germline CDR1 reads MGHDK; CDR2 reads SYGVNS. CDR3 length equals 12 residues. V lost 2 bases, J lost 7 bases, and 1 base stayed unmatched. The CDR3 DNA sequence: TGTGCCAGCAGTGAAGGGACAGTTGAAGCTTTCTTT. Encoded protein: CASSEGTVEAFF.

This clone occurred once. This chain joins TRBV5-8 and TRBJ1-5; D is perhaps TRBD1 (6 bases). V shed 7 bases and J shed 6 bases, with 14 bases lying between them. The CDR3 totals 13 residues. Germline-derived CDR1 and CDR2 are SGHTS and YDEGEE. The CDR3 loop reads CASVRGGRQPQHF. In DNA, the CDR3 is TGTGCCAGCGTTAGGGGGGGGCGTCAGCCCCAGCATTTT. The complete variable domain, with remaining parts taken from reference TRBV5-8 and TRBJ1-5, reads EAGVTQSPTHLIKTRGQQATLRCSPISGHTSVYWYQQALGLGLQFLLWYDEGEERNRGNFPPRFSGRQFPNYSSELNVNALELEDSALYLCASVRGGRQPQHFGDGTRLSIL.

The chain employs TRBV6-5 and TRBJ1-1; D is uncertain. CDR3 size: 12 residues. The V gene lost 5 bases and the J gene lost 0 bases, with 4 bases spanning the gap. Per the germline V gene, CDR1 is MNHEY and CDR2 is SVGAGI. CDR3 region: CASSTLNTEAFF. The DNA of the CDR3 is TGTGCCAGCAGTACCTTGAACACTGAAGCTTTCTTT.

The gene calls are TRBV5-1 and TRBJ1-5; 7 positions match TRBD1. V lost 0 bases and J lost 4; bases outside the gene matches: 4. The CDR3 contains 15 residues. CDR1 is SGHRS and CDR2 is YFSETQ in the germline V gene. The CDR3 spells CASSLAGTENQPQHF. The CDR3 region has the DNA TGCGCCAGCAGCTTGGCCGGGACAGAGAATCAGCCCCAGCATTTT.

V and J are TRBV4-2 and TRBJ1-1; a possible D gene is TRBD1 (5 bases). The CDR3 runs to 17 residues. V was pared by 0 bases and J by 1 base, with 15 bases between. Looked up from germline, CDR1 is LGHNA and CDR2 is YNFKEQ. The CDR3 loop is CASSQDVDTRKNTEAFF. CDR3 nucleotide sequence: TGTGCCAGCAGCCAAGACGTGGACACCCGAAAGAACACTGAAGCTTTCTTT.

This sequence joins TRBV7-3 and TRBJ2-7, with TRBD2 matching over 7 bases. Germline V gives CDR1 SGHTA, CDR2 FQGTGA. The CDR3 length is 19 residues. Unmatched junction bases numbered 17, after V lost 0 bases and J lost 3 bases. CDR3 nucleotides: TGTGCCAGCAGCTTAACGGGATGGGTAGCGGGTACTGGTAACTACGAGCAGTACTTC. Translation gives CASSLTGWVAGTGNYEQYF.

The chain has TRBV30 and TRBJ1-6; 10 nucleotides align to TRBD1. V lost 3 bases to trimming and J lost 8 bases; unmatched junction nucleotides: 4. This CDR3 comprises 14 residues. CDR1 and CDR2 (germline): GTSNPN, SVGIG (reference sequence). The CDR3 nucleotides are TGTGCCTGGAGGACCGGGACAGGGGATTCACCCCTCCACTTT. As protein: CAWRTGTGDSPLHF.

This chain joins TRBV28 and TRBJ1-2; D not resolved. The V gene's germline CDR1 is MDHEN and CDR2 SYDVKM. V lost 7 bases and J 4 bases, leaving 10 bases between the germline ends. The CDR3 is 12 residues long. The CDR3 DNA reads TGTGCCAGCAACGGGGATGTCTATGGCTACACCTTC. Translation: CASNGDVYGYTF.

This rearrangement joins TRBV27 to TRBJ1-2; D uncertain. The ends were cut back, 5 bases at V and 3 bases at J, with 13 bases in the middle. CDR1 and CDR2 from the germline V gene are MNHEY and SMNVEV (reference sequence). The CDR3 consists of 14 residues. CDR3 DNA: TGTGCCAGCAGTGTGCGAGGGAACGACTATGGCTACACCTTC. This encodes CASSVRGNDYGYTF.

The CDR3 region has the DNA TGTGCCAGCAGTCGAAACTATGGCTACACCTTC. Translated, it gives CASSRNYGYTF. The chain couples TRBV6-5 to TRBJ1-2; D remains unclear. Germline values: CDR1 MNHEY, CDR2 SVGAGI. The CDR3 contains 11 residues. The V and J ends lost 5 bases and 2 bases respectively, with 3 bases between them.

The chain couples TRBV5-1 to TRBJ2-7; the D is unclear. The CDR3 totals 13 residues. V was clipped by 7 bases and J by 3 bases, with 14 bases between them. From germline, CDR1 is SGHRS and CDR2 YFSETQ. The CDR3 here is CASQRTGSYEQYF. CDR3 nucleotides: TGCGCCAGCCAACGAACGGGCAGCTACGAGCAGTACTTC.

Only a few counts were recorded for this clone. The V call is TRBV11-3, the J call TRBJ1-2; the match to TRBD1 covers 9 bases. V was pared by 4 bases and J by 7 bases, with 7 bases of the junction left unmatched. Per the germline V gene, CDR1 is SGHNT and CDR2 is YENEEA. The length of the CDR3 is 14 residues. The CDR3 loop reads CASSWGQGTGGYTF. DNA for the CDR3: TGTGCCAGCAGCTGGGGACAGGGAACCGGTGGCTACACCTTC. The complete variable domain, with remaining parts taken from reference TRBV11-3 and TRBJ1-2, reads EAGVVQSPRYKIIEKKQPVAFWCNPISGHNTLYWYLQNLGQGPELLIRYENEEAVDDSQLPKDRFSAERLKGVDSTLKIQPAELGDSAVYLCASSWGQGTGGYTFGSGTRLTVV.

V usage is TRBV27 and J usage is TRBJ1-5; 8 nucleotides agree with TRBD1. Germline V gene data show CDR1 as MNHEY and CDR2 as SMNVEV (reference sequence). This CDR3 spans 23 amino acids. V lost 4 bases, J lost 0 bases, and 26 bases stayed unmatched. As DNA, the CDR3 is TGTGCCAGCAGTTCTCTCCCGAGGGACAGGCGGTTTTCAGGGAGATATAGCAATCAGCCCCAGCATTTT. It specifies CASSSLPRDRRFSGRYSNQPQHF.

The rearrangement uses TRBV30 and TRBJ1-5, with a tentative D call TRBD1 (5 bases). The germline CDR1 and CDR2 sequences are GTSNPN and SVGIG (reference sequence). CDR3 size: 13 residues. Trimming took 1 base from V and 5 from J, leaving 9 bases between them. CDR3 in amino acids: CAWSAGDDQPQHF. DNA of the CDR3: TGTGCCTGGAGTGCGGGGGACGATCAGCCCCAGCATTTT.

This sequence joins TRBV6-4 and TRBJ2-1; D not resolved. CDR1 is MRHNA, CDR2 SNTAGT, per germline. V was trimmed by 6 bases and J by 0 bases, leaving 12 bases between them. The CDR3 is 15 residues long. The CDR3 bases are TGTGCCAGCAGCCCCGTCCCGGGCTCCTACAATGAGCAGTTCTTC. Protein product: CASSPVPGSYNEQFF.

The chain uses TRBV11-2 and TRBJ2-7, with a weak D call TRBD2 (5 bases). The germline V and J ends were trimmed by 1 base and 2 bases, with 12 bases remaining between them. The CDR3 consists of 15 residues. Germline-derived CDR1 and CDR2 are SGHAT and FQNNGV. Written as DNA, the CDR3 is TGTGCCAGCAGCTTAGCGGAGGAGCCCCCCTACGAGCAGTACTTC. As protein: CASSLAEEPPYEQYF.

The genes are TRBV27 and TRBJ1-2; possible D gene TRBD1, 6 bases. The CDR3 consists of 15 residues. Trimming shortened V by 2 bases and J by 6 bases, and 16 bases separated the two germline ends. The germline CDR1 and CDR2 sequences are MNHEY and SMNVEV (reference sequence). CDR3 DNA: TGTGCCAGCAGTTTAGGTGGACAGACGTGGAATGGCTACACCTTC. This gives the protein CASSLGGQTWNGYTF.

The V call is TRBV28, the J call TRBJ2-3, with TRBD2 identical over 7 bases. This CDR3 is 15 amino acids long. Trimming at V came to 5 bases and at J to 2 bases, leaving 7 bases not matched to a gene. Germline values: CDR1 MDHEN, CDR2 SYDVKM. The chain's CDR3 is CASSNVAGYTDTQYF. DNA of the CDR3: TGTGCCAGCAGTAATGTAGCGGGTTACACAGATACGCAGTATTTT.

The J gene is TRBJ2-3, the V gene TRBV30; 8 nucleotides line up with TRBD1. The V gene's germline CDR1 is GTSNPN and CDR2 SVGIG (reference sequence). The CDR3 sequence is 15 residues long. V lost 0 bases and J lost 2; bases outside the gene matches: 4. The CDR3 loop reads CAWSVGTGDTDTQYF. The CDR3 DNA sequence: TGTGCCTGGAGTGTAGGGACAGGAGACACAGATACGCAGTATTTT.

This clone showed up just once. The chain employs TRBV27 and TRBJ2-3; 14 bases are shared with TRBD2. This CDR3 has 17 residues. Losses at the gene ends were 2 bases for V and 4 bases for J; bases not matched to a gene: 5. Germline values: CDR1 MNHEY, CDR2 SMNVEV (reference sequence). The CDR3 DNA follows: TGTGCCAGCAGTTTAGCCCGACTAGCGGGAGGGGCAGATACGCAGTATTTT. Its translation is CASSLARLAGGADTQYF.

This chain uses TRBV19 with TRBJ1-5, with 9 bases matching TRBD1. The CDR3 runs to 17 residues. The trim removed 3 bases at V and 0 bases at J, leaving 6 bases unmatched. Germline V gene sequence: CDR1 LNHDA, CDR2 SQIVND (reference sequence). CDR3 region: CASSISGQGYSNQPQHF. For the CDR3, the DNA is TGTGCCAGTAGTATTTCGGGACAGGGATATAGCAATCAGCCCCAGCATTTT. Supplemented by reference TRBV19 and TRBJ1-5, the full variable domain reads DGGITQSPKYLFRKEGQNVTLSCEQNLNHDAMYWYRQDPGQGLRLIYYSQIVNDFQKGDIAEGYSVSREKKESFPLTVTSAQKNPTAFYLCASSISGQGYSNQPQHFGDGTRLSIL.

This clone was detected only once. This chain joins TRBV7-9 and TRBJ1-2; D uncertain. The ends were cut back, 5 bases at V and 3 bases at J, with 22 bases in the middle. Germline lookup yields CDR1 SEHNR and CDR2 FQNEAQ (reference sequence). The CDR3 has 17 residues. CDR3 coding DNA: TGTGCCAGCAGCCCCTGGGGAACGCGGGAATTGGACTATGGCTACACCTTC. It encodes CASSPWGTRELDYGYTF.

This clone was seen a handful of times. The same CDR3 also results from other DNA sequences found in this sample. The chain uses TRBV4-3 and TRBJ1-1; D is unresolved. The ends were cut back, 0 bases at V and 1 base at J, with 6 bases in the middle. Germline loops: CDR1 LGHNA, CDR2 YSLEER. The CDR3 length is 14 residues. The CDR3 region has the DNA TGCGCCAGCAGCCAAGATTTGGAGAACACTGAAGCTTTCTTT. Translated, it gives CASSQDLENTEAFF.

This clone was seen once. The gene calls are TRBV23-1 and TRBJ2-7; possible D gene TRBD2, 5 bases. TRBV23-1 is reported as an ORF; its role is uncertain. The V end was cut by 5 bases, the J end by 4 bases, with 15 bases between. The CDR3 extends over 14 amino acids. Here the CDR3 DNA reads TGCGCCAGCAGTTGCCGGACGGGAACGTACGAGCAGTACTTC. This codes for CASSCRTGTYEQYF.